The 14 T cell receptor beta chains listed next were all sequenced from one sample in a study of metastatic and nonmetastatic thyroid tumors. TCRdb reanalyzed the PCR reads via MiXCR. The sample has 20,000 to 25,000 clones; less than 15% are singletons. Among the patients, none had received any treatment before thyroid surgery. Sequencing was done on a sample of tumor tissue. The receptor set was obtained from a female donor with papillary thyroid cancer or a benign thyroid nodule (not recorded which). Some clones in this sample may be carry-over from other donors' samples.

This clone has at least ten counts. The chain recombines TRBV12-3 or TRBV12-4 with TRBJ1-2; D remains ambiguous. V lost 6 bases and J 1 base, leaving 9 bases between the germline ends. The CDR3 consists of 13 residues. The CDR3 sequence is CASRWTGNYGYTF. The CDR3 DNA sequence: TGTGCCAGCAGATGGACGGGTAACTATGGCTACACCTTC.

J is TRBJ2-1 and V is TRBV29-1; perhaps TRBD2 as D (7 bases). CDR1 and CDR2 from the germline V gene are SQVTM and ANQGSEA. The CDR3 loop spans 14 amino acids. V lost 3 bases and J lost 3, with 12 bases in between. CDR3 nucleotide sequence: TGCAGCGTTGACCGGGGGGCCAGCTACAATGAGCAGTTCTTC. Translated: CSVDRGASYNEQFF.

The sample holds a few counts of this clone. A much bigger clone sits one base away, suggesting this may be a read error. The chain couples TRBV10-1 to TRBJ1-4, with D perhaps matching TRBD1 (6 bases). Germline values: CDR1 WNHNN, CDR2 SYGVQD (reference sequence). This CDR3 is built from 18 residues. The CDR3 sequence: CASSEWMFGGRTNEKLSF. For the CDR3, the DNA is TGCGCCAGCAGTGAATGGATGTTCGGGGGCCGCACTAATGAAAAACTGTCTTTT.

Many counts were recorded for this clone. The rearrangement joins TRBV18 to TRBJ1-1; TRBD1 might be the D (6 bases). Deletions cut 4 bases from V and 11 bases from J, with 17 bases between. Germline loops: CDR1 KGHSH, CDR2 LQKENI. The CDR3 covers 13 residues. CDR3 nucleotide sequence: TGTGCCAGCTCACGGCAGGGGAGGAGAGATGCTTTCTTT. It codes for CASSRQGRRDAFF.

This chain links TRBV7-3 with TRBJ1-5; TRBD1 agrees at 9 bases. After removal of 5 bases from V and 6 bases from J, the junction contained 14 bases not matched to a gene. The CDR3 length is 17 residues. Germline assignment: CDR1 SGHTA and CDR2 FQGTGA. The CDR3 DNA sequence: TGTGCCAGCAGCCCATCCCGGGACAGGGTGGAGTTTCAGCCCCAGCATTTT. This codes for CASSPSRDRVEFQPQHF.

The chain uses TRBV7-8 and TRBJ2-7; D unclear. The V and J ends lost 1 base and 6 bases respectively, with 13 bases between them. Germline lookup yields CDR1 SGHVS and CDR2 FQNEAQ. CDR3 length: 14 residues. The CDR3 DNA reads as TGTGCCAGCAGCTTAGGGGTAGACATTTCCGAGCAGTACTTC. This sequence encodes CASSLGVDISEQYF.

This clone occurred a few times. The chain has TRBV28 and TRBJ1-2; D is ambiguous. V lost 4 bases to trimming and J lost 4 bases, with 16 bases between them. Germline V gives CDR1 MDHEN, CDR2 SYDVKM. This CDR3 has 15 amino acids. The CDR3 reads CASSSNGGYGYGYTF. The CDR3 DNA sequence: TGTGCCAGCAGTTCGAACGGAGGTTATGGCTATGGCTACACCTTC.

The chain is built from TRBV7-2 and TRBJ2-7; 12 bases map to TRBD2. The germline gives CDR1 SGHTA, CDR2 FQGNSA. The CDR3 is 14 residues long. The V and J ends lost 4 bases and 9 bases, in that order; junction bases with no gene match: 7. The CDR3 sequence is CASSSRLAGVGQYF. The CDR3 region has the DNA TGTGCCAGCAGCTCGAGACTAGCGGGAGTGGGGCAGTACTTC. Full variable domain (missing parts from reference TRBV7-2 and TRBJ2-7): GAGVSQSPSNKVTEKGKDVELRCDPISGHTALYWYRQSLGQGLEFLIYFQGNSAPDKSGLPSDRFSAERTGGSVSTLTIQRTQQEDSAVYLCASSSRLAGVGQYFGPGTRLTVT.

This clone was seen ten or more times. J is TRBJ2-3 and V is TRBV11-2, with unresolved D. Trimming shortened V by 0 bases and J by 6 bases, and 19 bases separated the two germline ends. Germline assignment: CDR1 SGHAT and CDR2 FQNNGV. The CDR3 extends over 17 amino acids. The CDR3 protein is CASSLDGIGLDRDTQYF. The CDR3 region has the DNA TGTGCCAGCAGCTTAGATGGGATCGGGCTTGATAGGGATACGCAGTATTTT.

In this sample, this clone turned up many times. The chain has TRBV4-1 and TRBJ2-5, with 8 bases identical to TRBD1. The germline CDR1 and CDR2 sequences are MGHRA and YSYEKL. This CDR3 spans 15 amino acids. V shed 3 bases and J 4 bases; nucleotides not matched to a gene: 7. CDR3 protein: CASSHTGQGGETQYF. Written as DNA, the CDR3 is TGCGCCAGCAGCCATACAGGACAGGGCGGAGAGACCCAGTACTTC.

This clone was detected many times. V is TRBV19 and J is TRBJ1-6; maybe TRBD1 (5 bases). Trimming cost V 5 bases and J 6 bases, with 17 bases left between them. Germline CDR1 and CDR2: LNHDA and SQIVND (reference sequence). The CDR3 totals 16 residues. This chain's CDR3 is CASSSGADRPNSPLHF. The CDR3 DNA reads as TGTGCCAGTAGTTCCGGAGCTGACAGACCTAATTCACCCCTCCACTTT.

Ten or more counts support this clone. CDR3 bases: TGCGCCAGCAGCTCCGGAGGTTCCCCTTACAATGAGCAGTTCTTC. This sequence encodes CASSSGGSPYNEQFF. This rearrangement joins TRBV5-1 to TRBJ2-1; D might be TRBD2 (5 bases). This CDR3 spans 15 amino acids. The V gene lost 3 bases and the J gene lost 4 bases, with 14 bases spanning the gap. Germline V gene sequence: CDR1 SGHRS, CDR2 YFSETQ. Filled out from reference TRBV5-1 and TRBJ2-1, the complete variable domain reads KAGVTQTPRYLIKTRGQQVTLSCSPISGHRSVSWYQQTPGQGLQFLFEYFSETQRNKGNFPGRFSGRQFSNSRSEMNVSTLELGDSALYLCASSSGGSPYNEQFFGPGTRLTVL.

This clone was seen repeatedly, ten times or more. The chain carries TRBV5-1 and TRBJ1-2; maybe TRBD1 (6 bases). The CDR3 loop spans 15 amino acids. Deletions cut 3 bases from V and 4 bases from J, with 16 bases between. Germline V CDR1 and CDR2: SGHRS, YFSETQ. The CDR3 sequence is CASSSGAGRFYGYTF. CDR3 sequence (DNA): TGCGCCAGCAGCTCGGGGGCAGGGAGATTCTATGGCTACACCTTC.

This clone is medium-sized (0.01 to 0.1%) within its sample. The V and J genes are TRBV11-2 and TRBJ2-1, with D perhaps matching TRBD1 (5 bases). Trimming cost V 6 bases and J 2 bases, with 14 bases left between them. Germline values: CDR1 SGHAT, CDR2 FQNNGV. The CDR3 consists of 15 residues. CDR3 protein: CASSRDSTPYNEQFF. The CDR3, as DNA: TGTGCCAGCAGTCGCGACAGTACCCCCTACAATGAGCAGTTCTTC.